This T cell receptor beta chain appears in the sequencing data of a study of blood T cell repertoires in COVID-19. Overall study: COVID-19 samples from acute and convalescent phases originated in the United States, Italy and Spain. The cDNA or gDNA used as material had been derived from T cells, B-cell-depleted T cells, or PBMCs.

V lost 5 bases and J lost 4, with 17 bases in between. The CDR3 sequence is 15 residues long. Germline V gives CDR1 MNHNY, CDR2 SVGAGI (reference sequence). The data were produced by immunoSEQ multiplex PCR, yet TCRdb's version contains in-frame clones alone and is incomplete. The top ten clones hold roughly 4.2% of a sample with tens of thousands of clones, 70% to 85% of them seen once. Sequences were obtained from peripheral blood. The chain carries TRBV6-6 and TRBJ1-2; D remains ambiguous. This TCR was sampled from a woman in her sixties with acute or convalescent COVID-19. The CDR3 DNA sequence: TGTGCCAGCAGTCCTGAGTCGGGAGCCATCTATGGCTACACCTTC. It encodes CASSPESGAIYGYTF.